This T cell receptor (beta chain) came from a study of shared clonotypes between healthy human individuals. The germline V gene encodes CDR1 SGDLS and CDR2 YYNGEE. CDR3 length: 15 amino acids. Losses at the gene ends were 4 bases for V and 2 bases for J; bases not matched to a gene: 2. This was a deep-level run. Ten immunoSEQ deep assay plates were used to sequence the DNA of unsorted PBMCs. The method was immunoSEQ multiplex PCR; TCRdb's version includes in-frame clones alone and lacks a portion of them. The repertoire holds roughly 450,000 clones, with around 79% as singletons. This clonotype was obtained from a woman aged 40 to 49 in good health. Some clones in this sample may be carry-over from other donors' samples. The material sequenced was PBMCs. V and J are TRBV9 and TRBJ2-1, with TRBD2 matching 11 bases. CDR3 protein: CASSISGRAYNEQFF. The CDR3, as DNA: TGTGCCAGCAGCATTAGCGGGAGGGCCTACAATGAGCAGTTCTTC.